This T cell receptor (beta chain) was captured by sequencing in a study of technical replicates of blood from several donors. TCRdb's table, derived via immunoSEQ multiplex PCR, lists solely in-frame clones and lacks some. Here the sample spans fewer than 90,000 clones, 85% to 95% being singletons. V was trimmed by 0 bases and J by 3 bases, leaving 19 bases between them. The CDR3 covers 17 residues. Germline V gene sequence: CDR1 SGDLS, CDR2 YYNGEE. Material: T cells isolated from PBMCs. The chain is built from TRBV9 and TRBJ2-7, with D perhaps TRBD1 (7 bases). The source of this sequence is a human donor in good health. The CDR3 bases are TGTGCCAGCAGCGTAGGAGGAGGGACAGAGGCGCACTACGAGCAGTACTTC. Translated: CASSVGGGTEAHYEQYF.